The following is a T cell receptor beta chain sequence with its context. The antigen remains undetermined. This record belongs to a study of siplizumab effects on memory and regulatory T cells. Study-level points and caveats: Phenotypic classification as naive or memory proved unattainable for roughly 75-96% of proliferating CD4+ or CD8+ clones. For mappable alloreactive CD4+ clones, the mean Treg-derived fraction was about 69% with siplizumab and approximately 27% in controls. Among alloreactive clones, only a minor fraction mapped to unstimulated subsets.

CDR1 is SNHLY and CDR2 is FYNNEI in the germline V gene. The ends lost 6 bases at V and 2 bases at J; junction bases unmatched: 0. This CDR3 is 12 amino acids long. The table came from immunoSEQ multiplex PCR; TCRdb's copy has only in-frame clones and leaves some out. The data hold 70,000 to 100,000 clones, with roughly 97% observed a single time. This sequence originates from a human donor in good health. What was sequenced was naive CD4+ T cells sorted from blood. V and J are TRBV2 and TRBJ2-7; TRBD1 aligns across 8 bases. This chain's CDR3 is CASRQGAYEQYF. In DNA, the CDR3 is TGTGCCAGCAGACAGGGGGCCTACGAGCAGTACTTC.